This T cell receptor (beta chain) appears in the sequencing data of a study of T-cell memory formation after mild COVID-19 (dated by TCRdb to about 2021). At the level of the whole study: TCR sequence clusters from the two donors were largely donor specific. In two donors, T-cell clones that expanded and contracted after mild COVID-19 were tracked by sequencing TCRalpha and TCRbeta repertoires over time. The cohort comprised two young, previously healthy adult volunteers, one female and one male.

Points on this clonotype: Its antigen is unknown. Base qualities were left out, and no much larger clone turns up one base away.

For sequencing, an Illumina NovaSeq 6000 was employed. cDNA libraries for TCRalpha and TCRbeta were prepared by 5'RACE using constant-segment primers, with sample barcodes and unique molecular identifiers added. Trizol reagent was used to extract RNA from every sample. Library amplification was performed in two PCR steps, and a second sample barcode and Illumina TruSeq adapters were introduced in the second step. Libraries were sequenced on an Illumina NovaSeq with 2 x 150 bp paired-end reads. From the authors' description of their analysis: Reads were demultiplexed and collapsed into UMI-guided consensus sequences with migec v1.2.7. Using mixcr v2.1.11, UMI consensuses were aligned to TRA and TRB V and J templates and then assembled into clonotypes. A clonotype was counted as expanded or contracted only if both edgeR and NoisET called the change significant, with noise models trained on biological replicates. For edgeR calls, the thresholds were a false discovery rate-adjusted p below 0.01 and a log2 fold-change of 1. As an exploratory analysis of dynamics, max-normalized trajectories of the 1000 most abundant clonotypes were examined with PCA combined with hierarchical clustering. The CD4 or CD8 phenotype of responding clones was assigned using the separately sequenced CD4+ and CD8+ repertoires. TCRdb's own reprocessing of the public reads used fastp at Q25 and MiXCR and kept productive beta chains. Rows with a matching CDR3 protein are joined into one entry that keeps the most common DNA and genes. TCRdb's processing, not the authors' own work, is the source of the V and J calls. Here the sample has roughly 180,000 distinct CDR3 sequences; roughly 12% occur a single time. The ten largest make up 3% to 4% of the sample.

According to the germline V gene (reference sequence), CDR1 reads DFQATT and CDR2 reads SNEGSKA. The junction shows trimming of 5 bases on V and 4 bases on J, and the gene matches do not reach 14 bases of it. The CDR3, cysteine through phenylalanine, is 16 amino acids long. Solely the CDR3 DNA is kept, with 48 bases framed from the first base. Findings and caveats that apply to the study as a whole: Contracting CD4+ clones were found mainly in CM and EM memory subsets, while CD8+ clones were enriched in EMRA. Clones contracting from day 15 to 85 had balanced CD4/CD8 phenotypes, while a second wave expanding from day 15 to 37 was biased towards CD4+. Whether the second-wave clones peaking on day 37 were SARS-CoV-2 specific was not confirmed. Some responding clones were found in pre-infection memory, which suggests that pre-existing cross-reactive memory T cells took part in the SARS-CoV-2 response. The study included only a couple of mild cases, and larger cohorts that include severe cases with pre-infection samples were judged to be necessary.

PBMCs were isolated by Ficoll-Paque density gradient centrifugation. Recombination connected TRBV20-1 to TRBJ2-3; 8 middle bases align to TRBD2. Sequencing was done on a sample of PBMCs or a T cell subset sorted from them (not recorded which). The receptor was isolated from a man younger than 35 who had mild COVID-19 (a few samples of this study predate the infection). The sample titles of this study are shuffled in the database, so cell type and time point are left out; the donor was told from shared clones. The nucleotide sequence is given as TGCAGTGCTCCCCAACGGGGGGGAAGAGGTTCAGATACGCAGTATTTT. Translated, it gives CSAPQRGGRGSDTQYF.